The 2 T cell receptor beta chains reported below all come from one sample, sequenced in a study of identical twins. Each CDR3 protein gets one entry after TCRdb re-called the 5' RACE reads with MiXCR. Among some 210,000 distinct CDR3 sequences, less than 20% were seen once, and the ten largest hold roughly two fifths. These data were also filed under a second study, of T cells expressing NK-cell markers.

Specimen: CD8+ T cells sorted from blood. The source of these receptors is a woman aged 18-35 years in good health.

The chain links TRBV9 to TRBJ2-7; D assignment may be TRBD1 or TRBD2 (7 bases each). The CDR3 loop spans 13 amino acids. Germline loops: CDR1 SGDLS, CDR2 YYNGEE. With 4 bases removed from V and 6 bases from J, the gap between germline ends came to 14 bases. CDR3 DNA sequence: TGTGCCAGCAGCTCAGGGGGGGCTGGCGAGCAGTACTTC. The encoded protein is CASSSGGAGEQYF.

The table lists this clonotype with a few counts. The chain couples TRBV3-1 to TRBJ1-2, with a weak D call TRBD1 (5 bases). The V end lost 7 bases, the J end lost 0 bases, and 9 bases lay between the germline ends. The CDR3 sequence is 13 residues long. CDR1 LGHDT and CDR2 YNNKEL come from the germline V gene (reference sequence). Written as DNA, the CDR3 is TGTGCCAGCACGGGGGGGACTAACTATGGCTACACCTTC. Protein sequence: CASTGGTNYGYTF.